The clone carrying this TCR beta chain has ten or more counts. Its specificity is unknown. Investigators amplified TCR beta CDR3 regions from RNA transcripts. Following a first-round RT-PCR that used HTBI primers, a second-round multiplex PCR was carried out. One entry per CDR3 protein results from TCRdb running MiXCR on the multiplex PCR reads. The profile shows hundreds of thousands of distinct CDR3 sequences, 15% of them singletons. The record originates from a study of Graves' ophthalmopathy and Graves' hyperthyroidism. Study-wide results and caveats: A 13-signature model separated ophthalmopathy from stable hyperthyroidism, reaching about 88% sensitivity and approximately 81% specificity cross-validated. The majority of expanded thyroid clonotypes above 0.001 frequency also occurred in blood. It was with around 67% sensitivity and about 73% specificity that the model predicted ophthalmopathy progression.

Germline lookup yields CDR1 SEHNR and CDR2 FQNEAQ (reference sequence). V lost 8 bases and J lost 3, with 14 bases in between. The CDR3 covers 13 residues. Hyperthyroidism cases were recent diagnoses of under 2 months' duration in people aged 18 to 65. The V and J genes are TRBV7-9 and TRBJ2-7; D may be TRBD1 (6 bases). The sequence was collected from a woman between 18 and 29 years old with stable Graves' hyperthyroidism. The sequenced sample consisted of peripheral blood. CDR3 protein: CASSRQQGYEQYF. Here the CDR3 DNA reads TGTGCCAGCTCGCGGCAACAGGGCTACGAGCAGTACTTC.